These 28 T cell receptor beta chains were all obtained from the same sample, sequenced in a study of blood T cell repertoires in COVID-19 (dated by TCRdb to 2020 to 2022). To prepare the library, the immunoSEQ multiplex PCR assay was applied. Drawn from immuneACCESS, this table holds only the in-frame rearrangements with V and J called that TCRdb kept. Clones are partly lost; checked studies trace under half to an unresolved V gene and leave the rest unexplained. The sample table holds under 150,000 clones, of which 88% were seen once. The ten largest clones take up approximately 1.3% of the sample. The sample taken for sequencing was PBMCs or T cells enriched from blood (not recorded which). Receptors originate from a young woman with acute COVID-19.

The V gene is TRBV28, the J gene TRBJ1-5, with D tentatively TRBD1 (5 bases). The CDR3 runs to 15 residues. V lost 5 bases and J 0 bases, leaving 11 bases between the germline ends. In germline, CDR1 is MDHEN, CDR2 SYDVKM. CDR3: CASSKDTYSNQPQHF. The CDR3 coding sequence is TGTGCCAGCAGTAAGGACACATATAGCAATCAGCCCCAGCATTTT.

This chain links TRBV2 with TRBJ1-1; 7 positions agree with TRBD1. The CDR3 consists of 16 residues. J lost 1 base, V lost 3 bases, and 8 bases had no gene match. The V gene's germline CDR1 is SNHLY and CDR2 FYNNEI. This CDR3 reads CASSDNRQGWNTEAFF. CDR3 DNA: TGTGCCAGCAGTGACAATCGACAGGGATGGAACACTGAAGCTTTCTTT.

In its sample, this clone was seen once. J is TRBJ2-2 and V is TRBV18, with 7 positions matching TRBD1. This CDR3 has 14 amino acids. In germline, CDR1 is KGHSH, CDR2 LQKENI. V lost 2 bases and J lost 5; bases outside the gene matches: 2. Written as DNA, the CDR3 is TGTGCCAGCTCACCAGGGACAGTTACCGGGGAGCTGTTTTTT. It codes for CASSPGTVTGELFF.

CDR3 sequence reads: CATRQYSNQPQHF. In nucleotides, the CDR3 is TGTGCCACCCGACAGTATAGCAATCAGCCCCAGCATTTT. J is TRBJ1-5 and V is TRBV19; D possibly corresponds to TRBD1 (5 bases). The germline CDR1 and CDR2 sequences are LNHDA and SQIVND (reference sequence). Trimming shortened V by 10 bases and J by 0 bases, and 10 bases separated the two germline ends. The CDR3 length is 13 residues.

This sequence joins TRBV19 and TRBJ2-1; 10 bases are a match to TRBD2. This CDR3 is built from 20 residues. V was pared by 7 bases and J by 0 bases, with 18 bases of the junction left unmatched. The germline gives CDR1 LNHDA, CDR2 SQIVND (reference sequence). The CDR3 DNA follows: TGTGCCAGTACCAGAAAGCGGGAGGGAGTAATTTCGGGCTCCTACAATGAGCAGTTCTTC. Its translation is CASTRKREGVISGSYNEQFF.

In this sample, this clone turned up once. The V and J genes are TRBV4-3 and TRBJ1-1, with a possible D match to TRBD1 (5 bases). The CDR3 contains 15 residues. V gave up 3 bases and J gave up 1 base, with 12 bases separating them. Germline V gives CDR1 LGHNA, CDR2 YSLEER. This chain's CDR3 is CASSHGQGWNTEAFF. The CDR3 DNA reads TGCGCCAGCAGCCATGGACAAGGTTGGAACACTGAAGCTTTCTTT.

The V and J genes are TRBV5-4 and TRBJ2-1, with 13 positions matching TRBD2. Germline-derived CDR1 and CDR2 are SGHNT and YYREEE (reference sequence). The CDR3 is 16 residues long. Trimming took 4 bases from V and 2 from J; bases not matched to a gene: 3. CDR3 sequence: CASSPGTSGAYNEQFF. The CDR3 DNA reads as TGTGCCAGCAGCCCTGGGACTAGCGGGGCCTACAATGAGCAGTTCTTC.

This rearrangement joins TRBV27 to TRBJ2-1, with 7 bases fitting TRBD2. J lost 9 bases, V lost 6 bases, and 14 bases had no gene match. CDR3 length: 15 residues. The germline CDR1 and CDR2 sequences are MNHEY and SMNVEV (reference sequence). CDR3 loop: CASSLITSELSEQFF. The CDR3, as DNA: TGTGCCAGCAGCCTGATAACTAGCGAACTGAGTGAGCAGTTCTTC.

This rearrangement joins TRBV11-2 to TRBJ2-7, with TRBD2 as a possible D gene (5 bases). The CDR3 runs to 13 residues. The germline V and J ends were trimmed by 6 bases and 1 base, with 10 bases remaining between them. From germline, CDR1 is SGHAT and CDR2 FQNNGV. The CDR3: CASRDSPSYEQYF. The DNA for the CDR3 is TGTGCCAGCAGGGACTCCCCATCCTACGAGCAGTACTTC.

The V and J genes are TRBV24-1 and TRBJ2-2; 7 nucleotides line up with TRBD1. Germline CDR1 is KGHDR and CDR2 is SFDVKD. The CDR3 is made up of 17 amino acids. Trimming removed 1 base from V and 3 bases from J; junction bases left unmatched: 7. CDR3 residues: CATSDLTGTAYTGELFF. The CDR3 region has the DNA TGTGCCACCAGTGATTTAACTGGGACAGCTTACACCGGGGAGCTGTTTTTT.

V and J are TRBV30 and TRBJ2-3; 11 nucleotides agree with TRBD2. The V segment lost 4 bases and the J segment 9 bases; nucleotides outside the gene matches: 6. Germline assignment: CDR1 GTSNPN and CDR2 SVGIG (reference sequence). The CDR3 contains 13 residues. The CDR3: CAWNSGRAGTQYF. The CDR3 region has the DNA TGTGCCTGGAATAGCGGGAGGGCCGGCACGCAGTATTTT.

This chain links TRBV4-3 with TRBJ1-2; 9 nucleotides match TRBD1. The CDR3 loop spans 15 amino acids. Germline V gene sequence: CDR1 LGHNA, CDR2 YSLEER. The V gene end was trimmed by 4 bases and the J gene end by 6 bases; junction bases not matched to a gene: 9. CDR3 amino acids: CASSPGDRAFDGYTF. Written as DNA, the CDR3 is TGCGCCAGCAGCCCGGGGGACAGGGCATTCGATGGCTACACCTTC.

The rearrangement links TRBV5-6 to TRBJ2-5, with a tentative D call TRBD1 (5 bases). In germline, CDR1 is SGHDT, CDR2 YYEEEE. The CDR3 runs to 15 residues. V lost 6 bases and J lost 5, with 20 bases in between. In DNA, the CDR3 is TGTGCCAGCAAAACCCAGGGAAGGGGTTTGGAGACCCAGTACTTC. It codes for CASKTQGRGLETQYF. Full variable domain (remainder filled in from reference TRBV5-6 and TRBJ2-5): DAGVTQSPTHLIKTRGQQVTLRCSPKSGHDTVSWYQQALGQGPQFIFQYYEEEERQRGNFPDRFSGHQFPNYSSELNVNALLLGDSALYLCASKTQGRGLETQYFGPGTRLLVL.

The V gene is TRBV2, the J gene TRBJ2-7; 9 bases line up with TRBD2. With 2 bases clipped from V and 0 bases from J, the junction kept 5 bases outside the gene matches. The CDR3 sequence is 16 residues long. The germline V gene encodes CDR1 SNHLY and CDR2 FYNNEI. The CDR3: CASSELRTSDSYEQYF. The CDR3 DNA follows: TGTGCCAGCAGTGAATTGCGGACTAGCGACTCCTACGAGCAGTACTTC. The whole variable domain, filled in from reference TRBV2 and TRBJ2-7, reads EPEVTQTPSHQVTQMGQEVILRCVPISNHLYFYWYRQILGQKVEFLVSFYNNEISEKSEIFDDQFSVERPDGSNFTLKIRSTKLEDSAMYFCASSELRTSDSYEQYFGPGTRLTVT.

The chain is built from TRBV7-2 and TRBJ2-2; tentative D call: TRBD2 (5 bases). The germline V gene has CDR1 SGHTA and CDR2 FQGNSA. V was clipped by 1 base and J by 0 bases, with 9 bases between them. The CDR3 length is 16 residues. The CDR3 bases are TGTGCCAGCAGCTTAGTCGCTAGCACGAACACCGGGGAGCTGTTTTTT. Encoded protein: CASSLVASTNTGELFF. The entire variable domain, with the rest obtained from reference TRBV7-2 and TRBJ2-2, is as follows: GAGVSQSPSNKVTEKGKDVELRCDPISGHTALYWYRQSLGQGLEFLIYFQGNSAPDKSGLPSDRFSAERTGGSVSTLTIQRTQQEDSAVYLCASSLVASTNTGELFFGEGSRLTVL.

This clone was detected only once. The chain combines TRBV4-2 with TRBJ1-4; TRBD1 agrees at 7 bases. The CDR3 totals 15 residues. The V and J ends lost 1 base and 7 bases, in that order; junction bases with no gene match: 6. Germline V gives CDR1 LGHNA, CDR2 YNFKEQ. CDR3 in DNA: TGTGCCAGCAGCCAAGGGAGACAGGGCAGTGAAAAACTGTTTTTT. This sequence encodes CASSQGRQGSEKLFF.

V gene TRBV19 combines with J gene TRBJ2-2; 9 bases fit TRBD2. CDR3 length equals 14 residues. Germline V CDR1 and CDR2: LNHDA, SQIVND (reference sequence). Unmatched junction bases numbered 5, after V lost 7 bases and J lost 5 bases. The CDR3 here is CASIGLAGTGELFF. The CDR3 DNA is TGTGCCAGTATCGGGCTAGCGGGAACCGGGGAGCTGTTTTTT.

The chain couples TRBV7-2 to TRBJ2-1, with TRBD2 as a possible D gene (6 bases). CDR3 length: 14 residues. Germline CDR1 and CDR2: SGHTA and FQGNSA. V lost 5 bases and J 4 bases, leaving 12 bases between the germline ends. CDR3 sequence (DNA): TGTGCCAGCAGCCCGGGACTGGTTTACAATGAGCAGTTCTTC. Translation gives CASSPGLVYNEQFF. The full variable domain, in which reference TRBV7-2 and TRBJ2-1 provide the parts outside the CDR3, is GAGVSQSPSNKVTEKGKDVELRCDPISGHTALYWYRQSLGQGLEFLIYFQGNSAPDKSGLPSDRFSAERTGGSVSTLTIQRTQQEDSAVYLCASSPGLVYNEQFFGPGTRLTVL.

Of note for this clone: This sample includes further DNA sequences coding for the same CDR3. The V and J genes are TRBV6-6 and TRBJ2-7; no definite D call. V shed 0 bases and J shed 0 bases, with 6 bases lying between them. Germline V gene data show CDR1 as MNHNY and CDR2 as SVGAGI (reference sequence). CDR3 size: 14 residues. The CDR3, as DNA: TGTGCCAGCAGTTACTCTGCCAGCTCCTACGAGCAGTACTTC. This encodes CASSYSASSYEQYF.

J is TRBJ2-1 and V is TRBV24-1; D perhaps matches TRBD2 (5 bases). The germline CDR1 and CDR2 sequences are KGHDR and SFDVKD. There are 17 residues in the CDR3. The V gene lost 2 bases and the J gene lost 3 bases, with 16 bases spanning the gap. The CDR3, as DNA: TGTGCCACCAGTGATTACCACGAGGGATCTGACTACAATGAGCAGTTCTTC. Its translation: CATSDYHEGSDYNEQFF.

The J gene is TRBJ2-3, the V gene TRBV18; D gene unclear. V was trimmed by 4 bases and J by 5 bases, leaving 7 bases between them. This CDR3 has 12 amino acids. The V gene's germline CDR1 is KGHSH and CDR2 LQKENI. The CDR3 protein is CASSQNLDTQYF. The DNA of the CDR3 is TGTGCCAGCTCACAGAACTTAGATACGCAGTATTTT.

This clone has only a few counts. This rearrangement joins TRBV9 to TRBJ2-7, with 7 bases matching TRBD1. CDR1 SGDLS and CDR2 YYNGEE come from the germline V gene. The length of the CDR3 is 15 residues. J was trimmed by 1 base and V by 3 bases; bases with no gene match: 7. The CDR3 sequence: CASSEGAGWSYEQYF. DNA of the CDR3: TGTGCCAGCAGCGAGGGGGCTGGGTGGTCCTACGAGCAGTACTTC.

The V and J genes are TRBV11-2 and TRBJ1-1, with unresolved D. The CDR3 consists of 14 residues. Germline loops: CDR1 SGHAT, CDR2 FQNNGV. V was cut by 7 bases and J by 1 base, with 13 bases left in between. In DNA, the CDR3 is TGTGCCAGCACCTCCTTAGAGTCGAACACTGAAGCTTTCTTT. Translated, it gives CASTSLESNTEAFF.

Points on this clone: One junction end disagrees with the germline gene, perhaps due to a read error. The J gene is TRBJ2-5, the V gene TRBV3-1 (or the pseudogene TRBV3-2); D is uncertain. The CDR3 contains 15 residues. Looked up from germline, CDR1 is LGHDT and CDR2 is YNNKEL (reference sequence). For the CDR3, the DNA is TGTGCCGGCAGCTCACGCCCCCCGAGGCAAGAGACCCAGTACTTC. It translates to CAGSSRPPRQETQYF.

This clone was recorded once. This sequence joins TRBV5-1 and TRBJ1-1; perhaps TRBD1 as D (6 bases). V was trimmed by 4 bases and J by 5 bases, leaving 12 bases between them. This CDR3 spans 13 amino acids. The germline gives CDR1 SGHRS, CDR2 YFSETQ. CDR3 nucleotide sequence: TGCGCCAGCAGCCTGAAACAGGGAACTGAAGCTTTCTTT. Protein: CASSLKQGTEAFF. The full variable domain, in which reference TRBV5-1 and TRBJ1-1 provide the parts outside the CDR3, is KAGVTQTPRYLIKTRGQQVTLSCSPISGHRSVSWYQQTPGQGLQFLFEYFSETQRNKGNFPGRFSGRQFSNSRSEMNVSTLELGDSALYLCASSLKQGTEAFFGQGTRLTVV.

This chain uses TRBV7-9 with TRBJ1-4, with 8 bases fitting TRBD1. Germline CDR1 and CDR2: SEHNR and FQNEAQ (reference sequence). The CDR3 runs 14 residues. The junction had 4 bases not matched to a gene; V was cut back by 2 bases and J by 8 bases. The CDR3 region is CASSLQGAGEKLFF. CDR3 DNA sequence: TGTGCCAGCAGCTTACAGGGGGCTGGGGAAAAACTGTTTTTT.

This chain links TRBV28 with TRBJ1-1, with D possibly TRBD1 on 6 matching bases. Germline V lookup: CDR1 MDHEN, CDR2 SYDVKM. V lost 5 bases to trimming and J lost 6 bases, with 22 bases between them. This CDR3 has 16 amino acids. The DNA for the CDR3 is TGTGCCAGCAGTCCCCGGCGAGGGAGGGGACAACCTGAAGCTTTCTTT. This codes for CASSPRRGRGQPEAFF.

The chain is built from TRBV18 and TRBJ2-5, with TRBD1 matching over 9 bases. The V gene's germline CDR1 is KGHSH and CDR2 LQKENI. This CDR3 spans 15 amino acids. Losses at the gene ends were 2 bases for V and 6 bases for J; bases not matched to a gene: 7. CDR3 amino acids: CASSPWDREGKTQYF. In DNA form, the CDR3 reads TGTGCCAGCTCACCATGGGACAGGGAGGGAAAGACCCAGTACTTC.